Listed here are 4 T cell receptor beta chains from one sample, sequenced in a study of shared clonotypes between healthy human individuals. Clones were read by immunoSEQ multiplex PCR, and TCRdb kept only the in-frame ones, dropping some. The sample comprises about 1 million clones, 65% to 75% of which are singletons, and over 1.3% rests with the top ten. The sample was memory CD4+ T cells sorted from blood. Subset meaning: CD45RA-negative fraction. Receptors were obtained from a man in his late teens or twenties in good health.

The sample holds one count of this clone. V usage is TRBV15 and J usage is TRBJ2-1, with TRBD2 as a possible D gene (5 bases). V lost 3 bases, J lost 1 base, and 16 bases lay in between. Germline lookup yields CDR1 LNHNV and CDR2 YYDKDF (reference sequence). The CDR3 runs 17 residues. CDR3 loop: CATSSNPPSWSYNEQFF. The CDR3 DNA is TGTGCCACCAGCAGCAACCCCCCTAGCTGGTCCTACAATGAGCAGTTCTTC.

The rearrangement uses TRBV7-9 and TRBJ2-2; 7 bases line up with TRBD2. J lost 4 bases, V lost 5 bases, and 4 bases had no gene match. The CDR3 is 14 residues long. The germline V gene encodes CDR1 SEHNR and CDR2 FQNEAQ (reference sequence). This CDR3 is CASSPTSSTGELFF. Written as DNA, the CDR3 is TGTGCCAGCAGCCCGACTAGCAGCACCGGGGAGCTGTTTTTT. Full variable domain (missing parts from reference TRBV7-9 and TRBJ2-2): DTGVSQNPRHKITKRGQNVTFRCDPISEHNRLYWYRQTLGQGPEFLTYFQNEAQLEKSRLLSDRFSAERPKGSFSTLEIQRTEQGDSAMYLCASSPTSSTGELFFGEGSRLTVL.

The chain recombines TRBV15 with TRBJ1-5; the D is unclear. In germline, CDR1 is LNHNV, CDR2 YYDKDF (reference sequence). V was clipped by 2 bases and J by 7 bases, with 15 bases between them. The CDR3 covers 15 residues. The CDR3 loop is CATSRNMDSGQPQHF. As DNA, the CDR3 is TGTGCCACCAGCAGAAATATGGACTCGGGGCAGCCCCAGCATTTT.

This CDR3 reads CASSSGTAYTDTQYF. CDR3 sequence (DNA): TGTGCCAGCAGCTCAGGGACGGCGTATACAGATACGCAGTATTTT. The V and J genes are TRBV7-9 and TRBJ2-3; D may be TRBD1 or TRBD2 (5 bases each). The CDR3 extends over 15 amino acids. Germline lookup yields CDR1 SEHNR and CDR2 FQNEAQ (reference sequence). Deletions cut 4 bases from V and 3 bases from J, with 14 bases between. Full variable domain (missing parts from reference TRBV7-9 and TRBJ2-3): DTGVSQNPRHKITKRGQNVTFRCDPISEHNRLYWYRQTLGQGPEFLTYFQNEAQLEKSRLLSDRFSAERPKGSFSTLEIQRTEQGDSAMYLCASSSGTAYTDTQYFGPGTRLTVL.